The 11 T cell receptor beta chains below all came from one sample that was sequenced in a study of blood T cell repertoires in COVID-19. Libraries were prepared by immunoSEQ multiplex PCR; TCRdb keeps only in-frame clonotypes and omits some of them. The sample records around 200,000 clones, just over 85% being singletons. The sequenced sample was peripheral blood. All receptors derive from a man older than 75 with acute or convalescent COVID-19.

The chain couples TRBV27 to TRBJ2-7; D call uncertain. Trimming shortened V by 3 bases and J by 0 bases, and 12 bases separated the two germline ends. CDR3 length: 15 amino acids. Germline-derived CDR1 and CDR2 are MNHEY and SMNVEV (reference sequence). The CDR3 sequence: CASSFTDGLSYEQYF. The DNA of the CDR3 is TGTGCCAGCAGTTTCACAGACGGCCTCTCCTACGAGCAGTACTTC.

This chain joins TRBV7-8 and TRBJ2-7; D is possibly TRBD2 (6 bases). Germline V gene sequence: CDR1 SGHVS, CDR2 FQNEAQ. Trimming cost V 1 base and J 2 bases, with 15 bases left between them. The CDR3 is 16 amino acids. This CDR3 reads CASSLVGQRVTYEQYF. CDR3 sequence (DNA): TGTGCCAGCAGCTTAGTGGGCCAGCGGGTAACCTACGAGCAGTACTTC.

This clone was seen once. The V and J genes are TRBV6-6 and TRBJ2-5, with 7 bases aligning to TRBD1. CDR1 is MNHNY and CDR2 is SVGAGI in the germline V gene (reference sequence). The CDR3 covers 16 residues. V was clipped by 0 bases and J by 5 bases; unmatched bases: 9. Written as DNA, the CDR3 is TGTGCCAGCAGTTACTCGAGGGGGACAGCGGAGGAGACCCAGTACTTC. Its translation is CASSYSRGTAEETQYF.

This chain joins TRBV25-1 and TRBJ2-5; 11 positions match TRBD2. With 4 bases clipped from V and 5 bases from J, the junction kept 9 bases outside the gene matches. This CDR3 spans 16 amino acids. Germline CDR1 reads MGHDK; CDR2 reads SYGVNS. CDR3 in amino acids: CASSATRLAGRETQYF. The CDR3 nucleotides read TGTGCCAGCAGTGCGACCAGACTAGCGGGAAGGGAGACCCAGTACTTC.

This chain joins TRBV10-3 and TRBJ2-7; a weak D match, TRBD1 (6 bases). The CDR3 is 12 residues long. V lost 5 bases and J 4 bases, leaving 9 bases between the germline ends. Germline-derived CDR1 and CDR2 are ENHRY and SYGVKD. The CDR3 here is CAISSQGYEQYF. The DNA of the CDR3 is TGTGCCATCAGTTCACAGGGATACGAGCAGTACTTC.

The V and J genes are TRBV18 and TRBJ1-4, with D perhaps matching TRBD1 (5 bases). The CDR3 has 14 amino acids. The V gene lost 3 bases and the J gene lost 4 bases, with 9 bases spanning the gap. The germline V gene has CDR1 KGHSH and CDR2 LQKENI. CDR3 nucleotide sequence: TGTGCCAGCTCACCGGGGCAGCTTAATGAAAAACTGTTTTTT. As protein: CASSPGQLNEKLFF.

The V call is TRBV19, the J call TRBJ1-1; 11 bases are shared with TRBD1. The CDR3 spans 15 residues. CDR1 is LNHDA, CDR2 SQIVND, per germline (reference sequence). With 4 bases clipped from V and 4 bases from J, the junction kept 5 bases outside the gene matches. Here the CDR3 reads CASSSLGTGGTEAFF. CDR3 nucleotides: TGTGCCAGTAGTAGCTTAGGGACAGGGGGCACTGAAGCTTTCTTT.

The rearrangement uses TRBV24-1 and TRBJ2-7; the D gene is possibly TRBD1 (5 bases). Trimming removed 9 bases at V and 1 base at J, with 12 bases between. Germline assignment: CDR1 KGHDR and CDR2 SFDVKD. The CDR3 has 13 residues. CDR3 in DNA: TGTGCCACCGGGTGGGGCAGTTCCTACGAGCAGTACTTC. It encodes CATGWGSSYEQYF.

V is TRBV4-2 and J is TRBJ2-7; TRBD2 is a possible D gene (6 bases). This CDR3 is built from 15 residues. V lost 4 bases to trimming and J lost 2 bases, with 15 bases between them. Germline loops: CDR1 LGHNA, CDR2 YNFKEQ. CDR3 sequence: CASSPLAAGTYEQYF. CDR3 nucleotide sequence: TGTGCCAGCAGCCCACTAGCTGCGGGCACCTACGAGCAGTACTTC.

The rearrangement links TRBV28 to TRBJ2-2; D uncertain. V was trimmed by 4 bases and J by 7 bases, leaving 10 bases between them. The CDR3 loop spans 13 amino acids. Germline V gene lookup returns CDR1 MDHEN and CDR2 SYDVKM. This CDR3 reads CASSSVQRGELFF. CDR3 bases: TGTGCCAGCAGTTCGGTTCAGCGCGGGGAGCTGTTTTTT.

In regard to this clone: In the same sample, other DNA sequences code for this CDR3. The rearrangement links TRBV7-9 to TRBJ1-2; D ambiguous. The CDR3 has 12 residues. Per germline, CDR1 SEHNR and CDR2 FQNEAQ (reference sequence). V was cut by 1 base and J by 4 bases, with 4 bases left in between. DNA for the CDR3: TGTGCCAGCAGCTTAGTTCTCTATGGCTACACCTTC. Residues: CASSLVLYGYTF.